This T cell receptor beta chain was captured by sequencing in a study of CD8 T cells in Susac syndrome. Broader study findings: The study's TCR sequencing and HLA analysis covered a relatively small number of individuals, and the study acknowledged this.

The RNA, roughly 0.5 to 1 ug, was put through reverse transcription using random hexamers. One entry per CDR3 protein, called by TCRdb with MiXCR from the immunoSEQ multiplex PCR reads. The table has around 280,000 distinct CDR3 sequences, about 92% seen once; the top ten hold less than 0.08%. Trimming left V 6 bases short and J 0 bases short, with 20 bases between. Germline V gives CDR1 SGHTS, CDR2 YDEGEE. The CDR3 length is 17 residues. TEMRA cells were FACS-enriched and CD8+ and CD4+ T cells negatively isolated. Concerning this clonotype: Its cognate antigen is unknown.

This TCR came from a human donor with multiple sclerosis. The chain recombines TRBV5-8 with TRBJ2-3, with D possibly TRBD2 on 5 matching bases. The sample consisted of CD4+ T cells from PBMCs. This chain's CDR3 is CASTKGAGRLSTDTQYF. Written as DNA, the CDR3 is TGTGCCAGCACCAAGGGCGCGGGCCGTCTCAGCACAGATACGCAGTATTTT.